The sequence of this T cell receptor (beta chain) was determined in a study of cytomegalovirus exposure and HLA in healthy donors. The study, taken as a whole, reports: Altogether, some 160 TCR beta chains were recorded as cytomegalovirus-associated.

Turning to this clone: The antigen is undetermined.

V lost 5 bases, J lost 0 bases, and 10 bases stayed unmatched. CDR3 length: 17 amino acids. CDR1 SGHAT and CDR2 FQNNGV come from the germline V gene. A multiplex PCR was run with 60 Vbeta primers and 13 Jbeta primers. In the original analysis: Later work found around 85 million unique TCR beta chains, with roughly 11 million shared. Some clones are missing from TCRdb's copy, which holds only in-frame ones; the method was immunoSEQ multiplex PCR. The V and J calls and clone size come from that table; D and trimming were worked out from the DNA. This table holds 190,000 or so clones, less than 90% found once.

What was sequenced was PBMCs. This sequence was found in a man in his fifties or sixties in good health and CMV-seronegative. This sequence joins TRBV11-2 and TRBJ2-7; TRBD1 agrees at 10 bases. CDR3 nucleotides: TGTGCCAGCAGCCCATCCTGGACAGGGGGTTCCTCCTACGAGCAGTACTTC. Translating it yields CASSPSWTGGSSYEQYF.